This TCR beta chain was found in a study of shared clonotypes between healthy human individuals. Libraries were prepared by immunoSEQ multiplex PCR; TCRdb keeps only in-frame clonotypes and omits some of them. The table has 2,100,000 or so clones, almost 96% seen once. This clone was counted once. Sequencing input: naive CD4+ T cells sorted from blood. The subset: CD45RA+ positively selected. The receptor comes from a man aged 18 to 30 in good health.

The CDR3 region is CASSYREGGPYEQYF. The CDR3 DNA follows: TGTGCCAGCAGTTACCGGGAGGGGGGGCCCTACGAGCAGTACTTC. The rearrangement uses TRBV6-5 and TRBJ2-7, with TRBD2 matching 8 bases. CDR1 is MNHEY, CDR2 SVGAGI, per germline. After removal of 2 bases from V and 2 bases from J, the junction contained 5 bases not matched to a gene. This CDR3 region has 15 residues.